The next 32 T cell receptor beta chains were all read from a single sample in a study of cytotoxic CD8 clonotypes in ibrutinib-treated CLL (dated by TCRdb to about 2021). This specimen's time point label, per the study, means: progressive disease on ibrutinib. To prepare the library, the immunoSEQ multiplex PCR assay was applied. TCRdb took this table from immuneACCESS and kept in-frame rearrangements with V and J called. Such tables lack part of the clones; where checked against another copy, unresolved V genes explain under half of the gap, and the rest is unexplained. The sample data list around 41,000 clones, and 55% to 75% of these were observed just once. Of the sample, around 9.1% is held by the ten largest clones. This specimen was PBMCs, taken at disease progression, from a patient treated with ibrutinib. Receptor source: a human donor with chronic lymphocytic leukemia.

The CDR3 nucleotides are TGTGCCAGCAGCCTTGGTCGGATGAACATTCAGTACTTC. Its translation: CASSLGRMNIQYF. The chain links TRBV27 to TRBJ2-4; D gene unclear. Deletions cut 6 bases from V and 7 bases from J, with 13 bases between. The CDR3 is 13 amino acids. The germline CDR1 and CDR2 sequences are MNHEY and SMNVEV (reference sequence).

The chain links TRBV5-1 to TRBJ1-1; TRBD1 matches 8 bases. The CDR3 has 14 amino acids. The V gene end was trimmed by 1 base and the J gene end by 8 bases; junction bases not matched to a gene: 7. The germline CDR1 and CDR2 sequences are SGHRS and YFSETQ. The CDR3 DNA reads TGCGCCAGCAGCTTGTCCGGGACAGGCAAAGAAGCTTTCTTT. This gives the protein CASSLSGTGKEAFF.

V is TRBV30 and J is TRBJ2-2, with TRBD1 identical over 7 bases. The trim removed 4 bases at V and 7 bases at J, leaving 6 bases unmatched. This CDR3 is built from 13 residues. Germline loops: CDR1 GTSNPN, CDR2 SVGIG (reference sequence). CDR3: CAWTVGQVGELFF. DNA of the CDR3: TGTGCCTGGACCGTAGGACAGGTCGGGGAGCTGTTTTTT.

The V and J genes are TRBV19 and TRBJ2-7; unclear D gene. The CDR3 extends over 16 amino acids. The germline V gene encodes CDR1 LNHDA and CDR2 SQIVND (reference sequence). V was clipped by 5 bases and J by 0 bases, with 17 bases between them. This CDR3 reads CASSVPFGSASYEQYF. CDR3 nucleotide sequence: TGTGCCAGTAGTGTCCCTTTCGGTTCCGCCTCCTACGAGCAGTACTTC.

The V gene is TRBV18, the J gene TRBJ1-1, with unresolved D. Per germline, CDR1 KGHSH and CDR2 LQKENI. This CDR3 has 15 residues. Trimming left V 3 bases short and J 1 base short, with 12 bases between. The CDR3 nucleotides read TGTGCCAGCTCACCGCCGAGCGTGGGGAACACTGAAGCTTTCTTT. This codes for CASSPPSVGNTEAFF.

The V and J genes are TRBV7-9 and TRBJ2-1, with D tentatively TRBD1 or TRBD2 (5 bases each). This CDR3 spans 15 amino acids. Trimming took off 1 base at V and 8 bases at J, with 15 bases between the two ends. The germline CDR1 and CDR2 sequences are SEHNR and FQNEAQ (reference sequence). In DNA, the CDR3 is TGTGCCAGCAGCTTAGGTCGGGGCAGGGACGATGAGCAGTTCTTC. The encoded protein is CASSLGRGRDDEQFF.

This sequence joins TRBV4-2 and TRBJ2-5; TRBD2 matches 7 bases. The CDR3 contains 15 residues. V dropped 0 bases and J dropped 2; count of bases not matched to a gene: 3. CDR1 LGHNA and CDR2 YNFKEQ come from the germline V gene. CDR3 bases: TGTGCCAGCAGCCAAGAGGGAGCGGGGCAAGAGACCCAGTACTTC. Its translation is CASSQEGAGQETQYF.

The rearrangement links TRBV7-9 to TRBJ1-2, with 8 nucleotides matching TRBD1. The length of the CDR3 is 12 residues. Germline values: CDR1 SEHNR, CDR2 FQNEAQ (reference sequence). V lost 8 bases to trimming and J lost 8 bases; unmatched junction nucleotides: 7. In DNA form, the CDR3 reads TGTGCCAGCGACCAGGGGGCGCGAGGCTACACCTTC. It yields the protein CASDQGARGYTF.

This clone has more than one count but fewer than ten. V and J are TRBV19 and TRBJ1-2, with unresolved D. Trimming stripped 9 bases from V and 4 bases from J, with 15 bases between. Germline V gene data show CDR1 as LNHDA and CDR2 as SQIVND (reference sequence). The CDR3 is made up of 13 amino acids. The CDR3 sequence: CASGPRTSYGYTF. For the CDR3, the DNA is TGTGCCAGCGGACCGAGGACTAGCTATGGCTACACCTTC.

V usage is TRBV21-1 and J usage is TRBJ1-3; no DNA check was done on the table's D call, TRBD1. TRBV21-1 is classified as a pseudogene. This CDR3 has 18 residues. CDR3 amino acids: CASSNRGTGHFSGNTIYF. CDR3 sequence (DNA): TGTGCCAGCAGCAACCGCGGAACAGGGCACTTCTCTGGAAACACCATATATTTT.

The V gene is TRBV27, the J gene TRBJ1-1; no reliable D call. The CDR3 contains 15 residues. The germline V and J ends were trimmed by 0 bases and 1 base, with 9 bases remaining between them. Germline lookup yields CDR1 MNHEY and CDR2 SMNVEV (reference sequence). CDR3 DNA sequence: TGTGCCAGCAGTTTATCAGTTGGAGCGAACACTGAAGCTTTCTTT. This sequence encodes CASSLSVGANTEAFF.

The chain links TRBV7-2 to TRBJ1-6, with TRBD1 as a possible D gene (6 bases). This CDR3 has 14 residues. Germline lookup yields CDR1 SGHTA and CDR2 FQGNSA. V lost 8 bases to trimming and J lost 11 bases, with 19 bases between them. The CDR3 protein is CASCPGGAEAPLHF. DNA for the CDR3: TGTGCCAGCTGTCCTGGGGGGGCAGAGGCACCCCTCCACTTT.

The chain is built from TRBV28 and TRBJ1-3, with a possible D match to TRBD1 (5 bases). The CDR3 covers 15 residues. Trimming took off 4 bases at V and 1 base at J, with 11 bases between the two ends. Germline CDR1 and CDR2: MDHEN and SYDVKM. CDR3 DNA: TGTGCCAGCAGTTCCGGGACCGCGTCTGGAAACACCATATATTTT. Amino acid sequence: CASSSGTASGNTIYF.

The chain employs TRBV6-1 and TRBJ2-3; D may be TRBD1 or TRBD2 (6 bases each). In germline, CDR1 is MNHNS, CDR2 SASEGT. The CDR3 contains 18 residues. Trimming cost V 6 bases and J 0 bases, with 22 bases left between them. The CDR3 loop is CASSEQFGGSPSTDTQYF. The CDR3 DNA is TGTGCCAGCAGCGAACAATTCGGGGGCTCCCCCAGCACAGATACGCAGTATTTT.

The CDR3 DNA sequence: TGTGCCAGCAGTGATTTGTCGGTGGGGGAGACCCAGTACTTC. As protein: CASSDLSVGETQYF. This chain links TRBV6-1 with TRBJ2-5; the D is unclear. This CDR3 has 14 residues. Germline CDR1 and CDR2: MNHNS and SASEGT. V shed 3 bases and J shed 5 bases, with 13 bases lying between them.

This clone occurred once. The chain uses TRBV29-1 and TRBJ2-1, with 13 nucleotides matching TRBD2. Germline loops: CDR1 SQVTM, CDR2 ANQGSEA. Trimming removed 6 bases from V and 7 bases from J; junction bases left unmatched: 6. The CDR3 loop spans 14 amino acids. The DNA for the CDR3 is TGCAGCGTCAAGACTAGCGGGGGGAGGAATGAGCAGTTCTTC. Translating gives CSVKTSGGRNEQFF.

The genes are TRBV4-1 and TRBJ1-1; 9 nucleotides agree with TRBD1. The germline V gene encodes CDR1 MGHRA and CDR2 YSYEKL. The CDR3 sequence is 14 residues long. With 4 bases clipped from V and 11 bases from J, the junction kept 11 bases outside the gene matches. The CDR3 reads CASSRTGGIGDAFF. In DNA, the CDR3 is TGCGCCAGCAGCCGTACAGGGGGCATCGGTGATGCTTTCTTT.

CDR3 sequence reads: CASSLTSGRALGETQYF. CDR3 bases: TGCGCCAGCAGCCTGACTAGCGGGAGGGCCCTCGGTGAGACCCAGTACTTC. The V call is TRBV5-1, the J call TRBJ2-5; 14 bases agree with TRBD2. V was pared by 4 bases and J by 5 bases, with 10 bases of the junction left unmatched. Per germline, CDR1 SGHRS and CDR2 YFSETQ. The CDR3 is 17 residues long.

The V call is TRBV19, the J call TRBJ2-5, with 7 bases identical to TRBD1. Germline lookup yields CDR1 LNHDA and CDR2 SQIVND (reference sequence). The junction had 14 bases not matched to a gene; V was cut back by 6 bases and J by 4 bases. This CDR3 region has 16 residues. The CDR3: CASSPGRQGTRETQYF. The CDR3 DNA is TGTGCCAGTAGCCCCGGCAGACAGGGAACCCGAGAGACCCAGTACTTC. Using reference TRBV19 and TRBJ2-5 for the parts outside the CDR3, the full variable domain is DGGITQSPKYLFRKEGQNVTLSCEQNLNHDAMYWYRQDPGQGLRLIYYSQIVNDFQKGDIAEGYSVSREKKESFPLTVTSAQKNPTAFYLCASSPGRQGTRETQYFGPGTRLLVL.

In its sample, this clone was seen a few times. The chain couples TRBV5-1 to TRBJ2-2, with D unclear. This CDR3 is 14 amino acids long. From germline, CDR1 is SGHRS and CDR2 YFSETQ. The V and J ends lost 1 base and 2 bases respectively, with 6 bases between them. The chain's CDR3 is CASSLYRNTGELFF. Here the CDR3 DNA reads TGCGCCAGCAGCTTGTACAGAAACACCGGGGAGCTGTTTTTT.

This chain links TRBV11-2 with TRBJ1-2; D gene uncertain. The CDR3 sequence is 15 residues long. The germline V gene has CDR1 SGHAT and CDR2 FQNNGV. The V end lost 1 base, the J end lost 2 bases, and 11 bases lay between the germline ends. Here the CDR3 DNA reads TGTGCCAGCAGCTTAGTGGTCCAATGGAACTATGGCTACACCTTC. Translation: CASSLVVQWNYGYTF.

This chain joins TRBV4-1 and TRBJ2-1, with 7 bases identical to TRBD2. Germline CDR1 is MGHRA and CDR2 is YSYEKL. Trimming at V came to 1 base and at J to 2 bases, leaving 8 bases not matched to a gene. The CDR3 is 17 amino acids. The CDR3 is CASSQGLLGGAYNEQFF. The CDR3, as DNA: TGCGCCAGCAGCCAAGGTCTCCTGGGGGGGGCCTACAATGAGCAGTTCTTC.

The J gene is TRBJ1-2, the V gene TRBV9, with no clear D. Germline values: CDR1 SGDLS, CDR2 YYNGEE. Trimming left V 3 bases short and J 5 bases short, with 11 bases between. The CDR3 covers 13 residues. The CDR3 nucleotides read TGTGCCAGCAGCGCCGAAAGGGCGTATGGCTACACCTTC. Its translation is CASSAERAYGYTF.

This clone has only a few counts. CDR3 nucleotides: TGCGCCAGCAGCCGAGCGGGGACCGTGATTGGGGAGACCCAGTACTTC. Amino acids: CASSRAGTVIGETQYF. The chain is built from TRBV5-1 and TRBJ2-5; 7 positions match TRBD2. The V and J ends lost 4 bases and 5 bases, in that order; junction bases with no gene match: 14. Germline V CDR1 and CDR2: SGHRS, YFSETQ. This CDR3 has 16 amino acids.

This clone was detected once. The CDR3 coding sequence is TGTGCCAGCAGCCCGGGACAGTCGTACGAGCAGTACTTC. Its translation: CASSPGQSYEQYF. This chain uses TRBV27 with TRBJ2-7; 7 nucleotides line up with TRBD1. The CDR3 totals 13 residues. Germline lookup yields CDR1 MNHEY and CDR2 SMNVEV (reference sequence). The V segment lost 6 bases and the J segment 4 bases; nucleotides outside the gene matches: 6.

Here the CDR3 reads CASSPNRGGADTQYF. The CDR3 region has the DNA TGTGCCAGCTCACCCAATCGGGGGGGCGCAGATACGCAGTATTTT. This rearrangement joins TRBV18 to TRBJ2-3; 8 bases agree with TRBD2. V lost 3 bases to trimming and J lost 4 bases; unmatched junction nucleotides: 6. CDR3 size: 15 residues. CDR1 and CDR2 from the germline V gene are KGHSH and LQKENI.

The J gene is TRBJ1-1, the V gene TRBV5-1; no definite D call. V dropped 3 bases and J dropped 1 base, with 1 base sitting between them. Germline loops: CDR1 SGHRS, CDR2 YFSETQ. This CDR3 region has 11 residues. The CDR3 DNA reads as TGCGCCAGCAGCTCGAACACTGAAGCTTTCTTT. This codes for CASSSNTEAFF.

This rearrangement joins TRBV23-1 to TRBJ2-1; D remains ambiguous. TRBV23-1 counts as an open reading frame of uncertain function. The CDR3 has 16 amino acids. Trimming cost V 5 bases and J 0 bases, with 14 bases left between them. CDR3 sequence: CASSWANQSSYNEQFF. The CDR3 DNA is TGCGCCAGCAGTTGGGCCAACCAAAGCTCCTACAATGAGCAGTTCTTC.

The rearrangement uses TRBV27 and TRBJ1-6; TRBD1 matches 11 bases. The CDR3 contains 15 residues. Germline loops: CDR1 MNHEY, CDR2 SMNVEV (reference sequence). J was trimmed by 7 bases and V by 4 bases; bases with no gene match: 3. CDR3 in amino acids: CASSSGTGGNSPLHF. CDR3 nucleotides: TGTGCCAGCAGTTCTGGGACAGGGGGGAATTCACCCCTCCACTTT.

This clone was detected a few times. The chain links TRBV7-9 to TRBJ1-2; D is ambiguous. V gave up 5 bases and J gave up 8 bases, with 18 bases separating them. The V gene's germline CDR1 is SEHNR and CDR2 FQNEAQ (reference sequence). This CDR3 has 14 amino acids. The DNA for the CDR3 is TGTGCCAGCAGCAGCCGGGAATCGATGGGAGGCTACACCTTC. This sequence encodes CASSSRESMGGYTF.

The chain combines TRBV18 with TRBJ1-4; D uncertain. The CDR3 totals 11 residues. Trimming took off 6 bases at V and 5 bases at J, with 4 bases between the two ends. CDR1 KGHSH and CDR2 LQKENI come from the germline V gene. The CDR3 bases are TGTGCCAGCTCCTCAAATGAAAAACTGTTTTTT. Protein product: CASSSNEKLFF.

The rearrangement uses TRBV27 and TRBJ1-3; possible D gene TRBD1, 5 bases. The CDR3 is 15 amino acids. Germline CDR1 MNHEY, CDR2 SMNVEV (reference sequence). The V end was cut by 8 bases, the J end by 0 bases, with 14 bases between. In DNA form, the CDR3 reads TGTGCCAGCGCGGGACGGCGGAGCTCTGGAAACACCATATATTTT. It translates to CASAGRRSSGNTIYF.